This T cell receptor beta chain was sequenced during a study of blood T cell repertoires in COVID-19. CDR1 and CDR2 (germline): LNHDA, SQIVND (reference sequence). This CDR3 region has 14 residues. Trimming took 5 bases from V and 5 from J, leaving 12 bases between them. The method was immunoSEQ multiplex PCR; TCRdb's version includes in-frame clones alone and lacks a portion of them. This table holds about 260,000 clones, roughly nine tenths found once. The sequence was collected from a man between 35 and 55 years old with active or convalescent COVID-19. Sequencing used peripheral blood. The chain has TRBV19 and TRBJ1-4, with D perhaps matching TRBD1 (5 bases). The CDR3 nucleotides are TGTGCCAGTAGTTCCAGGGCAAGGAATGAAAAACTGTTTTTT. It specifies CASSSRARNEKLFF.